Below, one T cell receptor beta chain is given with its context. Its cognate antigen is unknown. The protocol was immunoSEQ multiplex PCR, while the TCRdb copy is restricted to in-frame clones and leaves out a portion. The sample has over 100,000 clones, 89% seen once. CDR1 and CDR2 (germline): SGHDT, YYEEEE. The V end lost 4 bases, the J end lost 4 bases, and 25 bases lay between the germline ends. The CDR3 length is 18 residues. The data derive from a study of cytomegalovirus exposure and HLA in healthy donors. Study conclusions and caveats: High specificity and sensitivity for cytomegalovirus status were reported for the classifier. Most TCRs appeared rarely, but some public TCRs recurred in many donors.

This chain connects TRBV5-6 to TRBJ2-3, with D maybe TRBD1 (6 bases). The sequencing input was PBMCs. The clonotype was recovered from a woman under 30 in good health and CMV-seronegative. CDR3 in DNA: TGTGCCAGCAGCCCACTAAGATGGACAGTGGGTCGCGCAGATACGCAGTATTTT. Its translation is CASSPLRWTVGRADTQYF.